This record looks at one T cell receptor (beta chain) sequence and its context. This specimen comes from a study of glioma-infiltrating T cells after dendritic cell vaccination. Turning to the study itself: Three intradermal dendritic cell vaccine injections were given every two weeks.

The primer mix had 60 V beta and 13 J beta primers. Clones were sequenced by immunoSEQ multiplex PCR, and TCRdb holds only the in-frame ones, with some missing. The repertoire includes approximately 110,000 clones, nearly 90% of them detected once, and 2.5% to 3% sits in the top ten. Time point here: after dendritic cell vaccination, including at tumor progression/relapse. All glioblastoma patients lacked an isocitrate dehydrogenase mutation. This CDR3 has 15 amino acids. Germline-derived CDR1 and CDR2 are SGHRS and YFSETQ. V lost 0 bases and J lost 2; bases outside the gene matches: 3. The chain uses TRBV5-1 and TRBJ2-7; TRBD2 aligns across 9 bases. Specimen: blood, collected after dendritic cell vaccination. This sequence originates from a human donor with glioblastoma. The CDR3 sequence is CASSLEAGGPYEQYF. The DNA of the CDR3 is TGCGCCAGCAGCTTGGAGGCGGGAGGGCCCTACGAGCAGTACTTC.